This passage covers 10 T cell receptor beta chains from one sample sequenced in a study of blood T cell repertoires in COVID-19. Profiling relied on immunoSEQ multiplex PCR, and the TCRdb table lists in-frame clones only, not all of them. The sample yields about 140,000 clones, around 87% seen once. The sample was peripheral blood. The receptors here all came from a human donor in a cohort sampled during active COVID-19.

This chain uses TRBV5-1 with TRBJ1-2, with 10 nucleotides matching TRBD1. Trimming removed 0 bases from V and 4 bases from J; junction bases left unmatched: 3. This CDR3 is 15 amino acids long. From germline, CDR1 is SGHRS and CDR2 YFSETQ. The CDR3 reads CASSLGRDRGYGYTF. The CDR3 region has the DNA TGCGCCAGCAGCTTGGGGCGGGACAGGGGCTATGGCTACACCTTC.

This chain uses TRBV2 with TRBJ1-4; the D is unclear. CDR1 and CDR2 (germline): SNHLY, FYNNEI. The CDR3 is 13 residues long. V lost 5 bases to trimming and J lost 4 bases, with 8 bases between them. The CDR3 loop reads CASSSYINEKLFF. The CDR3 region has the DNA TGTGCCAGCAGTAGCTATATTAATGAAAAACTGTTTTTT.

The V and J genes are TRBV7-9 and TRBJ2-7; no reliable D call. V lost 7 bases to trimming and J lost 3 bases, with 10 bases between them. This CDR3 has 12 residues. CDR1 and CDR2 (germline): SEHNR, FQNEAQ (reference sequence). The CDR3 reads CASTSPSYEQYF. In DNA form, the CDR3 reads TGTGCCAGCACCTCTCCGAGCTACGAGCAGTACTTC.

The chain is built from TRBV28 and TRBJ2-7, with TRBD2 matching 10 bases. Germline V gene lookup returns CDR1 MDHEN and CDR2 SYDVKM. CDR3 length: 17 residues. Trimming took 6 bases from V and 4 from J; bases not matched to a gene: 15. DNA of the CDR3: TGTGCCAGCAGGCCACCTAGCGGGAGTCTGGTATCGTACGAGCAGTACTTC. Its translation is CASRPPSGSLVSYEQYF. The full variable domain, rest sourced from reference TRBV28 and TRBJ2-7, is DVKVTQSSRYLVKRTGEKVFLECVQDMDHENMFWYRQDPGLGLRLIYFSYDVKMKEKGDIPEGYSVSREKKERFSLILESASTNQTSMYLCASRPPSGSLVSYEQYFGPGTRLTVT.

The chain carries TRBV30 and TRBJ2-5; a weak D match, TRBD1 (5 bases). Per germline, CDR1 GTSNPN and CDR2 SVGIG (reference sequence). V was trimmed by 1 base and J by 0 bases, leaving 6 bases between them. This CDR3 contains 13 residues. The CDR3 coding sequence is TGTGCCTGGAGTGGGGGCAACCAAGAGACCCAGTACTTC. It translates to CAWSGGNQETQYF.

The chain recombines TRBV6-1 with TRBJ2-7; possibly TRBD2 for D (6 bases). The V end was cut by 0 bases, the J end by 0 bases, with 9 bases between. In germline, CDR1 is MNHNS, CDR2 SASEGT. The CDR3 runs to 15 residues. CDR3 coding DNA: TGTGCCAGCAGTGAAGCGGGTAGCGGCTCCTACGAGCAGTACTTC. It specifies CASSEAGSGSYEQYF.

The rearrangement joins TRBV10-3 to TRBJ2-2; possible D gene TRBD1, 5 bases. The CDR3 covers 16 residues. Trimming pared 5 bases from V and 0 bases from J, leaving 13 bases between. Germline CDR1 and CDR2: ENHRY and SYGVKD. The CDR3 here is CAISLTDPANTGELFF. In DNA, the CDR3 is TGTGCCATCAGTCTGACAGACCCCGCGAACACCGGGGAGCTGTTTTTT.

The genes are TRBV20-1 and TRBJ2-1; the D is unclear. CDR3 size: 13 residues. The V gene lost 6 bases and the J gene lost 5 bases, with 14 bases spanning the gap. CDR1 and CDR2 (germline): DFQATT, SNEGSKA (reference sequence). The CDR3 region has the DNA TGCAGTGCAAGTGGTCCCACTAACAATGAGCAGTTCTTC. Protein: CSASGPTNNEQFF.

This clone was detected a few times. The rearrangement uses TRBV5-1 and TRBJ1-2, with D possibly being TRBD1 (5 bases). The CDR3 contains 15 residues. Germline-derived CDR1 and CDR2 are SGHRS and YFSETQ. Trimming took off 0 bases at V and 7 bases at J, with 16 bases between the two ends. The CDR3 sequence is CASSLEGPGFAGYTF. The DNA for the CDR3 is TGCGCCAGCAGCTTGGAGGGCCCAGGGTTTGCTGGCTACACCTTC.

V is TRBV28 and J is TRBJ2-3; weak D call: TRBD2 (6 bases). This CDR3 has 15 residues. Between the trimmed V and J ends, which lost 2 bases and 0 bases, there was a span of 9 bases. Looked up from germline, CDR1 is MDHEN and CDR2 is SYDVKM. The CDR3 DNA follows: TGTGCCAGCAGTTTAGGCGGGATTAGCACAGATACGCAGTATTTT. As protein: CASSLGGISTDTQYF.